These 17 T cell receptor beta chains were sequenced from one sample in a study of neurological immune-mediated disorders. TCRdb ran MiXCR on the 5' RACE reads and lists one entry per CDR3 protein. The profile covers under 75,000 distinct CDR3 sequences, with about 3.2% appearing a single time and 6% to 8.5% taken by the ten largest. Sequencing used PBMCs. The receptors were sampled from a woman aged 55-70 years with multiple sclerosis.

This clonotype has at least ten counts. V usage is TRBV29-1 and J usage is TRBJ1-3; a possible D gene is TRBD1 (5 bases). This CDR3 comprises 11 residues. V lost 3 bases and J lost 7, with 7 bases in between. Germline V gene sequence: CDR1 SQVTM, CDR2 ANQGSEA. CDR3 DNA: TGCAGCGTTGACCGGGGGAACACCATATATTTT. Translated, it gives CSVDRGNTIYF.

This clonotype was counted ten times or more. CDR3 region: CASSTNRQGYNSPLHF. In nucleotides, the CDR3 is TGTGCCAGCAGTACTAATCGACAGGGCTATAATTCACCCCTCCACTTT. The chain carries TRBV28 and TRBJ1-6; 7 bases agree with TRBD1. Trimming cost V 5 bases and J 3 bases; bases outside gene matches: 7. Germline CDR1 reads MDHEN; CDR2 reads SYDVKM. The CDR3 loop spans 16 amino acids. Complete variable domain (other parts from reference TRBV28 and TRBJ1-6): DVKVTQSSRYLVKRTGEKVFLECVQDMDHENMFWYRQDPGLGLRLIYFSYDVKMKEKGDIPEGYSVSREKKERFSLILESASTNQTSMYLCASSTNRQGYNSPLHFGNGTRLTVT.

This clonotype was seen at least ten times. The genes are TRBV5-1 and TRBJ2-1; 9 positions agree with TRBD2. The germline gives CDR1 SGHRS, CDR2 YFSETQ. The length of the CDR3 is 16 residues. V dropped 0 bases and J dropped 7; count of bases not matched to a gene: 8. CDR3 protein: CASSLGPAGGGNEQFF. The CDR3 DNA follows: TGCGCCAGCAGCTTGGGCCCAGCGGGAGGAGGGAATGAGCAGTTCTTC.

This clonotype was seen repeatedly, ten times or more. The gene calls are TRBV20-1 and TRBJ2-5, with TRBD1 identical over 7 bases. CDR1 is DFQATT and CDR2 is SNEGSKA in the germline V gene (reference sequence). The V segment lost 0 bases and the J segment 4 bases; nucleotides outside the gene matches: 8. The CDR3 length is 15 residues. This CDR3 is CSARDGQAVGETQYF. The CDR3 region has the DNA TGCAGTGCTAGAGATGGACAGGCCGTCGGAGAGACCCAGTACTTC.

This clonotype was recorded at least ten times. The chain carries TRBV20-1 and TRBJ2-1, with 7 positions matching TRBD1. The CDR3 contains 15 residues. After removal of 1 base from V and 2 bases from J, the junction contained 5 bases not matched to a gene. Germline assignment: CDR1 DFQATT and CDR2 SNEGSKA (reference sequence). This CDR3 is CSARVEGGPYNEQFF. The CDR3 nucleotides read TGCAGTGCTAGAGTCGAAGGGGGCCCCTACAATGAGCAGTTCTTC.

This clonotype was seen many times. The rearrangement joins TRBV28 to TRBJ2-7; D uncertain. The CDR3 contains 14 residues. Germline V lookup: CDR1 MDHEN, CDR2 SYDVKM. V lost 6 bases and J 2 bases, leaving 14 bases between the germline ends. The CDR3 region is CASSTAAPPYEQYF. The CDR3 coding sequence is TGTGCCAGCAGCACCGCGGCCCCTCCCTACGAGCAGTACTTC.

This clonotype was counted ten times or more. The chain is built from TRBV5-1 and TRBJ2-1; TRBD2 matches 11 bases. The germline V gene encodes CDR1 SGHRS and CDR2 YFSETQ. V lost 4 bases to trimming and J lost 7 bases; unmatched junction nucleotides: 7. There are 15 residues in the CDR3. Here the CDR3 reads CASSRSGGGLNEQFF. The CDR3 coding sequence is TGCGCCAGCAGCCGTAGCGGGGGGGGTCTTAATGAGCAGTTCTTC.

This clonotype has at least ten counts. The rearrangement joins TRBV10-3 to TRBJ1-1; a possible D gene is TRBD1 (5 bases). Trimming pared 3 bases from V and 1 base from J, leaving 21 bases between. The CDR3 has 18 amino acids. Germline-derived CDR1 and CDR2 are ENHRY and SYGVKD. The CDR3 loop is CAISDRGSQKGPNTEAFF. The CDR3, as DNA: TGTGCCATCAGTGATAGGGGCAGCCAAAAAGGACCGAACACTGAAGCTTTCTTT.

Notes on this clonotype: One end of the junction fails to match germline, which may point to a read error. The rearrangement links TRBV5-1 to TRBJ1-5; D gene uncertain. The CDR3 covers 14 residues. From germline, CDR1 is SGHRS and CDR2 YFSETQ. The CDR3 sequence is CASSLGAPNKTQNF. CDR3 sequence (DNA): TGCGCCAGCAGCTTGGGAGCACCCAATAAGACCCAGAATTTT.

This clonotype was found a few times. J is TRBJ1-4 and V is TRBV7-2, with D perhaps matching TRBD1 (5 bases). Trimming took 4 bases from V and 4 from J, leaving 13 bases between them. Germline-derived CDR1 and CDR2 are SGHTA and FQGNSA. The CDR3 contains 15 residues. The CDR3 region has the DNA TGTGCCAGCAGCTCCCGCCAGGGATTTAATGAAAAACTGTTTTTT. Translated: CASSSRQGFNEKLFF. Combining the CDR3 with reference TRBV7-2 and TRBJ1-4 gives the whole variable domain GAGVSQSPSNKVTEKGKDVELRCDPISGHTALYWYRQSLGQGLEFLIYFQGNSAPDKSGLPSDRFSAERTGGSVSTLTIQRTQQEDSAVYLCASSSRQGFNEKLFFGSGTQLSVL.

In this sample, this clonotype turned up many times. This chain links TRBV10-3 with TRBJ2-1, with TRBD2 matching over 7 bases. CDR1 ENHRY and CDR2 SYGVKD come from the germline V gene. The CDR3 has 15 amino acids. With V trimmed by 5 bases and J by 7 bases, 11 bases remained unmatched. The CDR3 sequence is CAISPGGGSSNEQFF. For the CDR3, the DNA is TGTGCCATCAGTCCGGGGGGAGGTAGTAGTAATGAGCAGTTCTTC.

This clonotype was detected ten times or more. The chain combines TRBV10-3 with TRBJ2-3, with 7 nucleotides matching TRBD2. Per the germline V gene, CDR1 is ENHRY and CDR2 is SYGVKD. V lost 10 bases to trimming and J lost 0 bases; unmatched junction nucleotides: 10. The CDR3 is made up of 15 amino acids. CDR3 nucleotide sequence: TGTGCCACCAGGCCCACTAGCGAAAGCACAGATACGCAGTATTTT. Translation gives CATRPTSESTDTQYF.

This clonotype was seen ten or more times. The CDR3 spells CASSLLAGGPETQYF. The CDR3 DNA is TGTGCCAGCAGTTTACTAGCGGGAGGGCCCGAGACGCAGTATTTT. The rearrangement links TRBV6-5 to TRBJ2-3, with TRBD2 matching 13 bases. Trimming removed 4 bases from V and 9 bases from J; junction bases left unmatched: 7. The CDR3 runs 15 residues. Looked up from germline, CDR1 is MNHEY and CDR2 is SVGAGI.

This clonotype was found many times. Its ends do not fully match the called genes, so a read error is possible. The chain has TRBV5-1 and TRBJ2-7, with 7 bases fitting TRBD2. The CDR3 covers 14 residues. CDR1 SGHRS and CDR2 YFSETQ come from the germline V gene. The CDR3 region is CASRLAGVNYEQYF. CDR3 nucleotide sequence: TGCGCCAGCAGATTGGCGGGAGTAAACTACGAGCAGTACTTC. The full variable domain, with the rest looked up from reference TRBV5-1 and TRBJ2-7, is KAGVTQTPRYLIKTRGQQVTLSCSPISGHRSVSWYQQTPGQGLQFLFEYFSETQRNKGNFPGRFSGRQFSNSRSEMNVSTLELGDSALYLCASRLAGVNYEQYFGPGTRLTVT.

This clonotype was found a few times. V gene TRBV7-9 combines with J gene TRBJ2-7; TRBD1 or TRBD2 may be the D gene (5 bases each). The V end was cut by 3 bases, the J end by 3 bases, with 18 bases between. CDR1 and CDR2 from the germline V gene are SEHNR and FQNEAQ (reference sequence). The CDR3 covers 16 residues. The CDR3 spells CASSLVRGAGNYEQYF. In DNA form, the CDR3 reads TGTGCCAGCAGCTTGGTTCGAGGGGCAGGGAACTACGAGCAGTACTTC.

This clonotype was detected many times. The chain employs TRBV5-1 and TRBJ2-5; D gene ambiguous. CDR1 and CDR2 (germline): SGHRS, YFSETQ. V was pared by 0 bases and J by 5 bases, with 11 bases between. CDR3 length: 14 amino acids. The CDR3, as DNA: TGCGCCAGCAGCTTGGCCGGTTCGGCCGAGACCCAGTACTTC. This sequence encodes CASSLAGSAETQYF. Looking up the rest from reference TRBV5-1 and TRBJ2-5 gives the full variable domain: KAGVTQTPRYLIKTRGQQVTLSCSPISGHRSVSWYQQTPGQGLQFLFEYFSETQRNKGNFPGRFSGRQFSNSRSEMNVSTLELGDSALYLCASSLAGSAETQYFGPGTRLLVL.

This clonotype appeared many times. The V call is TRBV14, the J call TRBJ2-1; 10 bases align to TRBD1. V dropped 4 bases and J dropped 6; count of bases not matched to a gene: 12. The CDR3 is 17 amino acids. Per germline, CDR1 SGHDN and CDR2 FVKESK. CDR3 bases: TGTGCCAGCAGCCGAAATCGGTGGAGACAGGGGGCCAATGAGCAGTTCTTC. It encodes CASSRNRWRQGANEQFF. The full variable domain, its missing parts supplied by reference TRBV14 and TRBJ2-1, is EAGVTQFPSHSVIEKGQTVTLRCDPISGHDNLYWYRRVMGKEIKFLLHFVKESKQDESGMPNNRFLAERTGGTYSTLKVQPAELEDSGVYFCASSRNRWRQGANEQFFGPGTRLTVL.